Below, 28 T cell receptor beta chains from the same sample are listed, as sequenced in a study of Graves' ophthalmopathy and Graves' hyperthyroidism. Using RNA transcripts, the TCR beta CDR3 regions were amplified. An initial RT-PCR round employing HTBI primers preceded a second-round multiplex PCR. TCRdb re-derived calls from the multiplex PCR reads in MiXCR, one entry per CDR3 protein. The sample includes 600,000 to 700,000 distinct CDR3 sequences, under 50% of them seen just once. Sequenced sample: peripheral blood. The origin of the receptors is an adult man with Graves' ophthalmopathy.

This clonotype was seen more than once but under ten times. This chain joins TRBV24-1 and TRBJ2-1; the match to TRBD2 covers 7 bases. J gave up 9 bases and V 8 bases, and 9 bases lay outside the gene matches. The CDR3 is made up of 13 amino acids. Germline loops: CDR1 KGHDR, CDR2 SFDVKD. CDR3 DNA sequence: TGTGCCACCAAGGGAGGGCCGTTTGGTGAGCAGTTCTTC. Its protein product is CATKGGPFGEQFF.

This clonotype was detected ten times or more. This chain connects TRBV7-2 to TRBJ2-2; a possible D gene is TRBD2 (6 bases). This CDR3 is built from 16 residues. V lost 3 bases and J 5 bases, leaving 16 bases between the germline ends. Germline V gene sequence: CDR1 SGHTA, CDR2 FQGNSA. This chain's CDR3 is CASSFRRTGTTGELFF. In DNA, the CDR3 is TGTGCCAGCAGCTTTCGACGGACCGGGACTACCGGGGAGCTGTTTTTT.

This clonotype was recorded at least ten times. Written as DNA, the CDR3 is TGTGCCAGTAGTATGTTTGGGGGCCGGGGGACTGAAGCTTTCTTT. This codes for CASSMFGGRGTEAFF. This chain links TRBV19 with TRBJ1-1, with TRBD1 as a possible D gene (6 bases). The ends were cut back, 3 bases at V and 5 bases at J, with 16 bases in the middle. Germline CDR1 reads LNHDA; CDR2 reads SQIVND (reference sequence). The CDR3 loop spans 15 amino acids. Drawing the rest from reference TRBV19 and TRBJ1-1, the complete variable domain is DGGITQSPKYLFRKEGQNVTLSCEQNLNHDAMYWYRQDPGQGLRLIYYSQIVNDFQKGDIAEGYSVSREKKESFPLTVTSAQKNPTAFYLCASSMFGGRGTEAFFGQGTRLTVV.

The chain uses TRBV5-1 and TRBJ2-5, with 7 bases fitting TRBD1. This CDR3 is 13 amino acids long. J lost 4 bases, V lost 3 bases, and 3 bases had no gene match. CDR1 and CDR2 (germline): SGHRS, YFSETQ. The CDR3 DNA reads as TGCGCCAGCAGCTATCAGGGGGTAGAGACCCAGTACTTC. This encodes CASSYQGVETQYF.

This clonotype was seen at least ten times. An end of the junction does not agree with germline; a read error may underlie this. This chain uses TRBV10-3 with TRBJ1-5; no reliable D call. Germline CDR1 reads ENHRY; CDR2 reads SYGVKD. This CDR3 is built from 13 residues. The CDR3 region is CASSSPGNQPQHF. The CDR3 nucleotides are TGTGCCAGCAGTTCCCCAGGCAATCAGCCCCAGCATTTT.

This clonotype appeared once. One end of the junction fails to match germline, which may point to a read error. V usage is TRBV7-2 and J usage is TRBJ1-2, with D perhaps TRBD1 (5 bases). Per germline, CDR1 SGHTA and CDR2 FQGNSA. The CDR3 totals 14 residues. CDR3 residues: CASSLPTPTDGYTF. The CDR3 bases are TGCGCCAGCAGCCTCCCGACACCGACAGATGGTTACACCTTC. Full variable domain (rest looked up from reference TRBV7-2 and TRBJ1-2): GAGVSQSPSNKVTEKGKDVELRCDPISGHTALYWYRQSLGQGLEFLIYFQGNSAPDKSGLPSDRFSAERTGGSVSTLTIQRTQQEDSAVYLCASSLPTPTDGYTFGSGTRLTVV.

This clonotype was seen at least ten times. The chain carries TRBV7-2 and TRBJ2-7; possible D gene TRBD2, 7 bases. CDR1 and CDR2 (germline): SGHTA, FQGNSA. Trimming removed 5 bases from V and 1 base from J, with 12 bases in between. This CDR3 comprises 14 residues. In nucleotides, the CDR3 is TGTGCCAGCAGCCAGAGGGGGGGATCCTACGAGCAGTACTTC. This gives the protein CASSQRGGSYEQYF.

This clonotype was observed a few times. The chain uses TRBV19 and TRBJ2-2; the D gene is possibly TRBD2 (6 bases). CDR3 size: 17 residues. V lost 7 bases and J lost 3, with 21 bases in between. Germline V gene sequence: CDR1 LNHDA, CDR2 SQIVND (reference sequence). The CDR3 region has the DNA TGTGCCAGTACCATTACCGGGAGTACTTTGGACACCGGGGAGCTGTTTTTT. Its translation: CASTITGSTLDTGELFF.

In this sample, this clonotype turned up a few times. The chain recombines TRBV10-3 with TRBJ1-1, with 7 nucleotides matching TRBD1. There are 15 residues in the CDR3. V was clipped by 10 bases and J by 3 bases; unmatched bases: 14. From germline, CDR1 is ENHRY and CDR2 SYGVKD. The CDR3 bases are TGTGCCAGCAGAGGAACTGGACAGGAACACACTGAAGCTTTCTTT. Protein product: CASRGTGQEHTEAFF.

The gene calls are TRBV10-3 and TRBJ2-6, with a weak D call TRBD2 (7 bases). V gave up 10 bases and J gave up 0 bases, with 13 bases separating them. The germline CDR1 and CDR2 sequences are ENHRY and SYGVKD. This CDR3 contains 15 residues. In DNA form, the CDR3 reads TGTGCCACGGGGGGCGGAAACTCTGGGGCCAACGTCCTGACTTTC. Protein: CATGGGNSGANVLTF.

The V and J genes are TRBV11-2 and TRBJ1-1; no firm D call. Germline lookup yields CDR1 SGHAT and CDR2 FQNNGV. CDR3 length: 15 residues. V was pared by 5 bases and J by 12 bases, with 25 bases between. The CDR3 loop reads CASSESWSTKKATFF. CDR3 nucleotides: TGTGCCAGCAGCGAAAGTTGGTCGACTAAAAAGGCAACTTTCTTT.

This chain connects TRBV7-2 to TRBJ2-4; 9 nucleotides match TRBD1. Germline V CDR1 and CDR2: SGHTA, FQGNSA. The V segment lost 0 bases and the J segment 8 bases; nucleotides outside the gene matches: 8. CDR3 length: 16 residues. The CDR3: CASSLAQGALGHIQYF. The CDR3 DNA sequence: TGTGCCAGCAGCTTAGCACAGGGGGCCCTAGGGCACATTCAGTACTTC.

V is TRBV19 and J is TRBJ2-2; unclear D gene. The CDR3 spans 15 residues. Germline V lookup: CDR1 LNHDA, CDR2 SQIVND (reference sequence). The V gene lost 4 bases and the J gene lost 2 bases, with 11 bases spanning the gap. The CDR3 region is CASSSWMSNTGELFF. The DNA of the CDR3 is TGTGCCAGTAGTAGCTGGATGTCTAACACCGGGGAGCTGTTTTTT. The variable domain in full, completed from reference TRBV19 and TRBJ2-2, reads DGGITQSPKYLFRKEGQNVTLSCEQNLNHDAMYWYRQDPGQGLRLIYYSQIVNDFQKGDIAEGYSVSREKKESFPLTVTSAQKNPTAFYLCASSSWMSNTGELFFGEGSRLTVL.

Ten or more counts support this clonotype. The chain has TRBV2 and TRBJ1-6; D perhaps matches TRBD1 (5 bases). With 11 bases removed from V and 13 bases from J, the gap between germline ends came to 27 bases. This CDR3 region has 15 residues. CDR1 and CDR2 from the germline V gene are SNHLY and FYNNEI. The CDR3 DNA reads TGTGCCGGGACCCGCCGGGTGGGGGACCGGTCTCCCCTCCACTTT. Protein sequence: CAGTRRVGDRSPLHF.

This sequence joins TRBV2 and TRBJ2-7; 11 bases agree with TRBD2. Germline V lookup: CDR1 SNHLY, CDR2 FYNNEI. Unmatched junction bases numbered 5, after V lost 11 bases and J lost 5 bases. The length of the CDR3 is 12 residues. The CDR3 loop is CAVTSGIDEQYF. The CDR3 DNA is TGTGCCGTGACTAGCGGGATCGACGAGCAGTACTTC.

This clonotype was counted many times. At one boundary the junction diverges from the germline segment, which might be a read error. This rearrangement joins TRBV12-3 or TRBV12-4 to TRBJ1-6; D is possibly TRBD1 (5 bases). This CDR3 spans 14 amino acids. CDR3 residues: CASSLAGRTSPLHF. The CDR3 DNA reads as TGTGCCAGCAGTCTAGCGGGACGGACTTCACCCCTCCACTTT.

The genes are TRBV2 and TRBJ2-1; D is uncertain. The V end lost 10 bases, the J end lost 5 bases, and 9 bases lay between the germline ends. The CDR3 is 11 amino acids. In germline, CDR1 is SNHLY, CDR2 FYNNEI. The CDR3 loop reads CATGPDNEQFF. Here the CDR3 DNA reads TGTGCCACCGGACCGGACAATGAGCAGTTCTTC.

The chain has TRBV12-3 or TRBV12-4 and TRBJ2-2; TRBD1 might be the D (5 bases). This CDR3 is 14 amino acids long. V gave up 6 bases and J gave up 2 bases, with 10 bases separating them. The DNA for the CDR3 is TGTGCCAGCAGCTGGGGCAGAAACACCGGGGAGCTGTTTTTT. Translation gives CASSWGRNTGELFF.

This clonotype was seen ten or more times. The J gene is TRBJ1-5, the V gene TRBV20-1; D is ambiguous. The CDR3 covers 13 residues. CDR1 DFQATT and CDR2 SNEGSKA come from the germline V gene (reference sequence). Trimming left V 5 bases short and J 3 bases short, with 11 bases between. CDR3 in DNA: TGCAGTGCTCAACGTGGGGACAATCAGCCCCAGCATTTT. Amino acid sequence: CSAQRGDNQPQHF.

The chain uses TRBV25-1 and TRBJ2-1, with D possibly called TRBD1 or TRBD2 (5 bases each). Germline CDR1 reads MGHDK; CDR2 reads SYGVNS. The CDR3 extends over 13 amino acids. Between the trimmed V and J ends, which lost 6 bases and 8 bases, there was a span of 14 bases. The CDR3 nucleotides are TGTGCCAGCAGCTTAGTGGGACCGCATGAGCAGTTCTTC. Translated, it gives CASSLVGPHEQFF.

This chain connects TRBV20-1 to TRBJ2-7; 8 bases agree with TRBD1. V lost 2 bases to trimming and J lost 7 bases; unmatched junction nucleotides: 4. The CDR3 is 12 residues long. Germline V gene data show CDR1 as DFQATT and CDR2 as SNEGSKA (reference sequence). The CDR3 nucleotides read TGCAGTGCTAGATTAGGACAGGGAGAGCAGTACTTC. It specifies CSARLGQGEQYF.

Comments on this clonotype: With a much larger clone just one base away, this may be a read error. The final CDR3 position lacks the conserved phenylalanine or tryptophan, pointing to a likely read error. The chain carries TRBV5-1 and TRBJ2-5; D remains unclear. The germline V gene has CDR1 SGHRS and CDR2 YFSETQ. The CDR3 is 15 residues long. V gave up 0 bases and J gave up 0 bases, with 9 bases separating them. The CDR3 region has the DNA TGCGCCAGCAGCTTGGGGCAGCCCTACCAAGAGACCCAGTACGTC. Translated: CASSLGQPYQETQYV.

J is TRBJ2-2 and V is TRBV20-1; the D is unclear. The CDR3 totals 13 residues. CDR1 DFQATT and CDR2 SNEGSKA come from the germline V gene (reference sequence). V shed 1 base and J shed 5 bases, with 8 bases lying between them. In DNA form, the CDR3 reads TGCAGTGCTAGAGCCACCGGTACCGGGGAGCTGTTTTTT. Translated: CSARATGTGELFF.

V and J are TRBV6-5 and TRBJ2-6; D is unresolved. Germline CDR1 MNHEY, CDR2 SVGAGI. With 8 bases removed from V and 0 bases from J, the gap between germline ends came to 11 bases. The CDR3 spans 15 residues. CDR3 DNA sequence: TGTGCCAGCCGTAACTCGAGCTCTGGGGCCAACGTCCTGACTTTC. This sequence encodes CASRNSSSGANVLTF.

This sequence joins TRBV10-2 and TRBJ1-2; 10 positions match TRBD1. The J segment lost 7 bases and the V segment lost 10 bases, leaving 6 bases of the junction unmatched. Germline values: CDR1 WSHSY, CDR2 SAAADI. The CDR3 is 12 residues long. Here the CDR3 DNA reads TGCGCCACGGGACAGGGGAGAGGTGGCTACACCTTC. Its protein is CATGQGRGGYTF.

The sample holds many counts of this clonotype. V usage is TRBV9 and J usage is TRBJ2-2, with D hard to call. The CDR3 is 13 amino acids. V was shortened by 3 bases and J by 7 bases, with 10 bases between the two germline ends. The germline V gene encodes CDR1 SGDLS and CDR2 YYNGEE. CDR3: CASSDLVSGELFF. CDR3 DNA: TGTGCCAGCAGCGACCTGGTCAGCGGGGAGCTGTTTTTT.

This clonotype was observed many times. CDR3 coding DNA: TGTGCCAGCAGCTTAGCGCCCTCCCTAAATCAGCCCCAGCATTTT. This codes for CASSLAPSLNQPQHF. The chain is built from TRBV7-8 and TRBJ1-5; D ambiguous. The V end was cut by 0 bases, the J end by 4 bases, with 10 bases between. The CDR3 covers 15 residues. In germline, CDR1 is SGHVS, CDR2 FQNEAQ.

The chain recombines TRBV29-1 with TRBJ1-2, with D unclear. The germline V gene encodes CDR1 SQVTM and CDR2 ANQGSEA. This CDR3 has 11 residues. V was pared by 4 bases and J by 6 bases, with 9 bases between. CDR3: CSVVRSDGYTF. Here the CDR3 DNA reads TGCAGCGTTGTGAGGTCGGATGGCTACACCTTC. Supplemented by reference TRBV29-1 and TRBJ1-2, the full variable domain reads SAVISQKPSRDICQRGTSLTIQCQVDSQVTMMFWYRQQPGQSLTLIATANQGSEATYESGFVIDKFPISRPNLTFSTLTVSNMSPEDSSIYLCSVVRSDGYTFGSGTRLTVV.